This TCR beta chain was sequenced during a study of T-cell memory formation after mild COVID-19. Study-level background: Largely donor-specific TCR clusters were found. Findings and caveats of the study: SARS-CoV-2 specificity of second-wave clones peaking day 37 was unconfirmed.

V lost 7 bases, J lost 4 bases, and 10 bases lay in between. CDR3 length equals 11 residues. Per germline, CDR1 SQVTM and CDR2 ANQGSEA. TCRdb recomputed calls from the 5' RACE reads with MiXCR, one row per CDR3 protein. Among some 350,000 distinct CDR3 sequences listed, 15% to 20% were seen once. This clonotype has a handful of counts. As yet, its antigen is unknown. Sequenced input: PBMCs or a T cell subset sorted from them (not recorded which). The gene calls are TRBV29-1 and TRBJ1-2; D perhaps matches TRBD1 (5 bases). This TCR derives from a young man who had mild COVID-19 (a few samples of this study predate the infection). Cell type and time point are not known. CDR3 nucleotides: TGCAGCGCAAGAGACAGCTATGGCTACACCTTC. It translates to CSARDSYGYTF.